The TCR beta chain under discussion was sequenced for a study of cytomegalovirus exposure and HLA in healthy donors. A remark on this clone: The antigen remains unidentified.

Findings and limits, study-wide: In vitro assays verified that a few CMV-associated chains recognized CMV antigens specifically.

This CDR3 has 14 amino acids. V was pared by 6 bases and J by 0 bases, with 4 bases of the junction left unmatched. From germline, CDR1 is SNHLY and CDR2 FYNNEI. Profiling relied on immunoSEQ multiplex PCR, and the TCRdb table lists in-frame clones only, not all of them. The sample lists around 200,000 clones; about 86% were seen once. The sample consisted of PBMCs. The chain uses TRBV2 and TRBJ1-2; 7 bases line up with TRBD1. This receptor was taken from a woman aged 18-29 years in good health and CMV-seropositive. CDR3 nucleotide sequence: TGTGCCAGCAGGGGGACAGCTACTAACTATGGCTACACCTTC. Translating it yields CASRGTATNYGYTF.